A selection of T cell receptor beta chains follows, all from one sample in a study of blood T cell repertoires in COVID-19. The method was immunoSEQ multiplex PCR; TCRdb's version includes in-frame clones alone and lacks a portion of them. Of about 320,000 clones in the sample, 90% to 95% are singletons; the top ten hold 3.9%. What was sequenced was PBMCs or T cells enriched from blood (not recorded which). These receptor sequences come from a woman aged 25 to 39 who had been exposed to COVID-19. The CDR3 runs from the conserved cysteine through the conserved F or W. Each record gives: D gene, V gene, J gene, CDR3 length, clone size, CDR3 DNA, CDR3 protein. A D gene is named only where the DNA matches it firmly. Some rows have no size entry. The others give once, few or many, or a class for an expanded clone.

-	TRBV19	TRBJ1-6	15	-	TGTGCCAGTAGTGGCGGCCAGTTGTATAATTCACCCCTCCACTTT	CASSGGQLYNSPLHF
-	TRBV4-1	TRBJ1-2	14	-	TGCGCCAGCAGCCAAGCCCGCCTTCTAGACGGCTACACCTTC	CASSQARLLDGYTF
TRBD1	TRBV5-4	TRBJ1-4	15	-	TGTGCCAGCAGCTCAGGGGGAGCTCCTAATGAAAAACTGTTTTTT	CASSSGGAPNEKLFF
TRBD1	TRBV6-5	TRBJ1-6	15	-	TGTGCCAGCAGTCCTCCACAGGGGCGGGGATCACCCCTCCACTTT	CASSPPQGRGSPLHF
-	TRBV19	TRBJ2-1	15	-	TGTGCCAGTAGTATACAGGCGAGCTCCTACAATGAGCAGTTCTTC	CASSIQASSYNEQFF
TRBD1	TRBV5-1	TRBJ1-6	20	-	TGCGCCAGCAGCTTGGCCTACCAGACTGAGGGGGCAGTGGGTAATTCACCCCTCCACTTT	CASSLAYQTEGAVGNSPLHF
-	TRBV2	TRBJ1-4	12	-	TGTGCCAGCAGCGGACTCGGGGAAAAACTGTTTTTT	CASSGLGEKLFF
TRBD1	TRBV5-1	TRBJ2-4	12	once	TGCGCCAGCATAACGACAGGGGACATTCAGTACTTC	CASITTGDIQYF
-	TRBV5-4	TRBJ2-5	14	-	TGTGCCAGCAGCTTGGACAGGGGAGGAGAGACCCAGTACTTC	CASSLDRGGETQYF
-	TRBV19	TRBJ1-1	12	-	TGTGCCAGTGGACAGAGGAACACTGAAGCTTTCTTT	CASGQRNTEAFF
TRBD1	TRBV27	TRBJ1-2	13	-	TGTGCCAGCGGCCTTGGGACAGGCTATGGCTACACCTTC	CASGLGTGYGYTF
TRBD2	TRBV7-9	TRBJ2-5	15	-	TGTGCCAGCAGCTTAACTAGCGGGTGGGAAGAGACCCAGTACTTC	CASSLTSGWEETQYF
-	TRBV28	TRBJ2-1	17	once	TGTGCCAGCACCTTAGGGGCGCGGGACCCTTATACCAATGAGCAGTTCTTC	CASTLGARDPYTNEQFF
TRBD1	TRBV9	TRBJ1-2	13	-	TGTGCCAGCAGCCTGGGGACAGGGCAGGGCTACACCTTC	CASSLGTGQGYTF
TRBD1	TRBV5-8	TRBJ2-7	14	-	TGTGCCAGCATCAGGACAGGACTCGCCTACGAGCAGTACTTC	CASIRTGLAYEQYF
-	TRBV3-1/TRBV3-2	TRBJ2-2	16	-	TGTGCCAGCAGCCAAGCTCCAGCGGCGAACACCGGGGAGCTGTTTTTT	CASSQAPAANTGELFF
-	TRBV19	TRBJ1-2	13	-	TGTGCCAGTAGTATTCACCGGGATAGGGGCTACACCTTC	CASSIHRDRGYTF
-	TRBV6-5	TRBJ1-5	13	once	TGTGCCAGCAGTTCGGGGGGCGGTCAGCCCCAGCATTTT	CASSSGGGQPQHF
TRBD1	TRBV10-1	TRBJ1-3	18	-	TGCGCCAGCAGTGAGCCATGCCGGGACAGGGATTATGGAAACACCATATATTTT	CASSEPCRDRDYGNTIYF
-	TRBV4-2	TRBJ1-1	16	-	TGTGCCAGCAGCCAAGACGGGGGATCCCCGGGGACTGAAGCTTTCTTT	CASSQDGGSPGTEAFF
TRBD1	TRBV6-2/TRBV6-3	TRBJ2-2	16	-	TGTGCCAGCAGTTATTGGGCAGGGGGAGCTACCGGGGAGCTGTTTTTT	CASSYWAGGATGELFF
-	TRBV14	TRBJ1-1	14	-	TGTGCCAGCAGCCAATATTCCGGTTTGACTGAAGCTTTCTTT	CASSQYSGLTEAFF
-	TRBV4-1	TRBJ2-5	15	-	TGCGCCAGCAGCCAAGATTTCCTTCGAGGGCGGACCCAGTACTTC	CASSQDFLRGRTQYF
-	TRBV12-3/TRBV12-4	TRBJ2-7	12	once	TGTGCCAGCAGTTTCCGCAGGCGCGAGCAGTACTTC	CASSFRRREQYF
TRBD2	TRBV5-4	TRBJ2-5	14	-	TGTGCCAGCAGCTGGACTAGCGGCCAAGAGACCCAGTACTTC	CASSWTSGQETQYF
TRBD1	TRBV2	TRBJ2-7	15	-	TGTGCCAGCAGTAAAGAACGGGACAGGAGCTACGAGCAGTACTTC	CASSKERDRSYEQYF
-	TRBV7-8	TRBJ2-1	15	-	TGTGCCAGCAGCTTAGAAACAGCGGCCCCAGATGAGCAGTTCTTC	CASSLETAAPDEQFF
TRBD1	TRBV3-1/TRBV3-2	TRBJ1-5	14	-	TGTGCCAGCAGCCTGGGACAGGGGAATCAGCCCCAGCATTTT	CASSLGQGNQPQHF
TRBD2	TRBV2	TRBJ2-1	14	-	TGTGCCACCAGCCGGGAGCGGGGGAACAATGAGCAGTTCTTC	CATSRERGNNEQFF